This T cell receptor beta chain appears in the sequencing data of a study of T cells expressing NK-cell markers. Study overall: The TCR beta repertoires were obtained from sorted CD3+CD56+NKG2C+, CD3+CD56+NKG2C- and CD3+CD56-NKG2C+ T cells. The eight sequenced donors comprised seven who were HCMV-seropositive and one who was seronegative. Study-level findings and limits: A few donors' CD3+CD56-NKG2C+ cells were dominated by the same clonotypes.

TCR beta libraries carry UMIs added by 5'RACE template switching. From the 5' RACE reads, TCRdb lists one entry per CDR3 protein and no DNA. The sample includes hundreds of thousands of distinct CDR3 sequences. Germline V gene lookup returns CDR1 MNHNS and CDR2 SASEGT. This CDR3 comprises 16 residues. Details on this clonotype: Its antigen is undetermined.

This sequence originates from a man aged 18 to 69 in good health. This chain uses TRBV6-1 with TRBJ2-1; the D call from TCRdb, TRBD2, cannot be confirmed without DNA. Input material: blood T cells: a sorted CD56 or NKG2C T cell subset, CD4+ or CD8+ T cells, or bulk PBMC T cells (not recorded which). CDR3 loop: CASRSTRGGARSEQFF.